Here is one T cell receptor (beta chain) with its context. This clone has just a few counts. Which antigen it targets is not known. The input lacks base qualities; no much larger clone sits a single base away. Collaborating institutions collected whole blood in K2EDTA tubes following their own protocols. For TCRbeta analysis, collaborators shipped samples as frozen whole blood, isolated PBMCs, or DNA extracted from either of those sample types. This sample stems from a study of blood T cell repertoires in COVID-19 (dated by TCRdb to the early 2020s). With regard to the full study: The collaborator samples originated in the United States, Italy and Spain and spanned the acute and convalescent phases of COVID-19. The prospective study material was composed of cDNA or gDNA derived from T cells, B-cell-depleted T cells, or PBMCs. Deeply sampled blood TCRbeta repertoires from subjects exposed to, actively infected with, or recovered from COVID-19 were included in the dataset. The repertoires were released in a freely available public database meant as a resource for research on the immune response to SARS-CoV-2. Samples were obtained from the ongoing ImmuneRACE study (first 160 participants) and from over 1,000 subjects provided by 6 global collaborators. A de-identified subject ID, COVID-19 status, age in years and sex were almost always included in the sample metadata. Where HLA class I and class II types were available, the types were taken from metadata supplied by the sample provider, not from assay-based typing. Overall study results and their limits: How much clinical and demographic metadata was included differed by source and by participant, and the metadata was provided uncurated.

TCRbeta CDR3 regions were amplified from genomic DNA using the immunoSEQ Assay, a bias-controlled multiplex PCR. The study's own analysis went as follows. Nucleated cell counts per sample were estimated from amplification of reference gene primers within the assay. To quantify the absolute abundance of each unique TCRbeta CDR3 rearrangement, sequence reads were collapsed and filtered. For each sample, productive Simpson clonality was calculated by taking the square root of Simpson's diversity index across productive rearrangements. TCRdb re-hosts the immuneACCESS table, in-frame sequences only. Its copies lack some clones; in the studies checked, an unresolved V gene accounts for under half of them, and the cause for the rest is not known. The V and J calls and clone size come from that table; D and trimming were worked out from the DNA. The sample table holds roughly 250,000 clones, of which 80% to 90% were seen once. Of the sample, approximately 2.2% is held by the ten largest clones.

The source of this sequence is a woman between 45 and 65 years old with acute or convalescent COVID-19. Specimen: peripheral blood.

The bases are TGTGCCAGCAGCCGAGCTAGCGGCCAAGAGACCCAGTACTTC. It is translated as CASSRASGQETQYF. The chain was built from TRBV11-3 and TRBJ2-5, and TRBD2 aligns with 7 junction nucleotides. CDR1 and CDR2 are read off the germline V gene as SGHNT and YENEEA. The CDR3 contains 14 residues, cysteine and phenylalanine counted. Only the CDR3 DNA is retained, 42 bases long and in frame from the first base. V trim: 5 bases; J trim: 1 base; unmatched bases: 4.